The sequence of this TCR beta chain was determined in a study of regulatory T cells in long-lasting Graves disease (dated by TCRdb to 2020 to 2022). Study-wide context: Persistent Graves' disease was defined as antithyroid drug treatment for over 5 years with persistently positive TSH receptor autoantibodies. Peripheral blood TCR sequencing and RNA sequencing compared persistent Graves' disease patients with newly diagnosed Graves' disease patients. The study was registered as a clinical trial and conducted in China. A total of approximately 35 samples were covered by TCR sequencing, comprising roughly 13 persistent and 20 or so newly diagnosed Graves' disease patients. In the clinical cohort, patients with persistent Graves' disease had used antithyroid drugs for an average of roughly 10 years.

The paper as a whole reports these results and caveats: Persistent patients shared more public clonotypes among themselves (around 3,000) than newly diagnosed patients did (about 970). Peripheral blood alone was examined, since thyroid tissue, which constituted the primary lesion, could not be accessed. Sequencing and analysis were restricted to the TCR beta chain. Lower TCR Shannon entropy and fewer highly expanded clones were observed in persistent Graves' disease patients than in newly diagnosed patients, which suggested clonal expansion. As a limitation, the authors acknowledged that the small sample size may reduce accuracy. TRBV28, TRBJ1-2 and TRBJ2-5 were preferentially used in persistent disease, while TRBV20-1 and TRBJ2-1 were favored in newly diagnosed disease.

The label giving this sample's time point can be read as: persistent/refractory GD, antithyroid drugs over 5 years with positive TRAb. RNA was extracted from PBMCs in TRIzol for both TCR sequencing and RNA sequencing. The diagnosis of Graves' disease followed American Thyroid Association guidelines. Recruitment of patients was carried out at an endocrinology department in Xi'an, China. Each patient gave approximately 9.7 milliliters of peripheral blood, collected in an EDTA anticoagulant tube. PBMCs were isolated by Ficoll Paque Plus density gradient separation without further T cell sorting. An Agilent 2100 Bioanalyzer and agarose gel were used to check RNA quality, while a NanoDrop 2000 measured RNA concentration. This clonotype has more than one count but fewer than ten. Its antigen is unknown. Base qualities were left out, and no much larger clone turns up one base away. The library was made by multiplex PCR. TCRdb records Illumina HiSeq 4000 as the sequencer. iRepertoire HTBI primers and Arm-PCR amplification of CDR3 regions were used to construct TCR beta libraries. PCR products were gel purified before sequencing. As for the original processing: A total of 60 to 80 TRBV and approximately 15 TRBJ segments were identified across samples and were used for gene usage analysis of CDR3 amino acid clonotypes. Filtered high-quality paired reads were merged into contigs using COPE and FqMerger. Contigs were aligned with BLAST to IMGT TRBV, TRBD and TRBJ reference genes, and CDR3 was defined per IMGT. Any clonotype with a frequency above 0.1% was classified as a highly expanded clone. Repertoire diversity was measured by Shannon entropy, and V-J evenness by the Gini coefficient. A clonotype found in more than one individual was treated as public. TCRdb redid the processing of the public reads, applying fastp at Q25 and MiXCR, and retained in-frame beta chains. Rows matching on CDR3 protein sequence are summarized as one entry with the most common DNA and genes. The V and J calls and clone size come from TCRdb's table, not from the authors' own analysis. This sample has roughly 450,000 distinct CDR3 sequences in its table, and roughly 23% of those were observed once. Clones ranked in the top ten supply about an eighth of the sample.

V trim: 4 bases; J trim: 6 bases; unmatched bases: 3. The CDR3 holds 13 amino acids from the cysteine to the phenylalanine. The kept DNA is CDR3 alone, 39 bases in frame from the first base. Looking up the germline V gene yields CDR1 MNHEY and CDR2 SVGAGI. The sample in question was peripheral blood mononuclear cells (PBMCs), obtained when the disease was refractory, from a patient treated with antithyroid drugs. The sequence derives from a female donor with Graves disease. Recombination connected TRBV6-5 to TRBJ1-5, with TRBD1 identical over 7 junction bases. The CDR3 corresponds to CASSSGTVQPQHF. The nucleotide sequence is given as TGTGCCAGCAGTTCCGGGACAGTTCAGCCCCAGCATTTT.